This T cell receptor beta chain was sequenced during a study of blood T cell repertoires in COVID-19. The CDR3 has 14 residues. Germline V CDR1 and CDR2: ENHRY, SYGVKD. After removal of 4 bases from V and 6 bases from J, the junction contained 4 bases not matched to a gene. In the study's own analysis: Estimation of nucleated cell counts relied on the amplification of reference gene primers. Using immunoSEQ multiplex PCR, the repertoire was profiled, and TCRdb retains in-frame clones only, with some absent. The V and J calls and the clone size are those of that table, but D and trimming were determined from the DNA. The sample shows over 90,000 clones, around nine tenths of them seen only once.

The chain uses TRBV10-3 and TRBJ1-2; 11 positions agree with TRBD1. Sequencing input: peripheral blood. This TCR came from a man aged 45-60 years with active or convalescent COVID-19. CDR3 amino acids: CAISGGQGVHGYTF. The CDR3 DNA is TGTGCCATCAGTGGGGGACAGGGGGTGCATGGCTACACCTTC.